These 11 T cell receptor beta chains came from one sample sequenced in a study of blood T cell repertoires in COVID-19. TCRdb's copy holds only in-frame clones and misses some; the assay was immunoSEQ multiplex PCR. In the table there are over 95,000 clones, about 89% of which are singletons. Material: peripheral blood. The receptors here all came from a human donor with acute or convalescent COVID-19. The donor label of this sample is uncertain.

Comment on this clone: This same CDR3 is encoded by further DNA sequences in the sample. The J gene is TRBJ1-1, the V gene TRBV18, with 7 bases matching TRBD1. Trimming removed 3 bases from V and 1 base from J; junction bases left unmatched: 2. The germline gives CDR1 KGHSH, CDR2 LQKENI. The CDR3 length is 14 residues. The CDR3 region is CASSPTGANTEAFF. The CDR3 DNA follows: TGTGCCAGCTCACCCACAGGGGCGAACACTGAAGCTTTCTTT.

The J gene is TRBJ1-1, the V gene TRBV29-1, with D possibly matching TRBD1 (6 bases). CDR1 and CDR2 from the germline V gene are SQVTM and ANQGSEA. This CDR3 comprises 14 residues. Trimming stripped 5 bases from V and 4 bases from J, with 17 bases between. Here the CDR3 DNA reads TGCAGCGTTACCCAAGCGGGGGGCGGCACTGAAGCTTTCTTT. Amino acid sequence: CSVTQAGGGTEAFF.

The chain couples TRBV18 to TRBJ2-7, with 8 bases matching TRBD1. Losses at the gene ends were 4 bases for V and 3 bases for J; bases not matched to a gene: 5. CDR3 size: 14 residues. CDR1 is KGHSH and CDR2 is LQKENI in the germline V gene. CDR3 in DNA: TGTGCCAGCTCACTGGGACAGGACCGCTACGAGCAGTACTTC. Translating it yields CASSLGQDRYEQYF.

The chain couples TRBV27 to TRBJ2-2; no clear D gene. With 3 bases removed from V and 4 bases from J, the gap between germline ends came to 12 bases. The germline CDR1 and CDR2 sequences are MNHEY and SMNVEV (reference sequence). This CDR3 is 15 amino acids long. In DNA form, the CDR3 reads TGTGCCAGCAGTTTCCCCCCCCCGGTCACCGGGGAGCTGTTTTTT. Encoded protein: CASSFPPPVTGELFF.

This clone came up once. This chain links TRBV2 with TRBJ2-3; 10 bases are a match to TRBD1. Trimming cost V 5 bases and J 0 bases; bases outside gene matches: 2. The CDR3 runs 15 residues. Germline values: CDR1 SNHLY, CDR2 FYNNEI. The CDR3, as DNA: TGTGCCAGCAGTAAGGGACAGGGGAGCACAGATACGCAGTATTTT. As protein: CASSKGQGSTDTQYF.

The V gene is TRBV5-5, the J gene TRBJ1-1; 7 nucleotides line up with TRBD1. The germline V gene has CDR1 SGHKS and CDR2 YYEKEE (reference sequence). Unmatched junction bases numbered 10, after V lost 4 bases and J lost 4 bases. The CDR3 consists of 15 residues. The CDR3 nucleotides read TGTGCCAGCAGCCCACTAGCCAGGGGGGCCACTGAAGCTTTCTTT. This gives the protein CASSPLARGATEAFF.

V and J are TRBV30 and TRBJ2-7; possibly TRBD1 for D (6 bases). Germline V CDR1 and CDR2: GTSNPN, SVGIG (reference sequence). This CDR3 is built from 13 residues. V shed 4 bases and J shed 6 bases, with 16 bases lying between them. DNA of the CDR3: TGTGCCTGGACCTCCACAGGGCCAGGCGAGCAGTACTTC. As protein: CAWTSTGPGEQYF.

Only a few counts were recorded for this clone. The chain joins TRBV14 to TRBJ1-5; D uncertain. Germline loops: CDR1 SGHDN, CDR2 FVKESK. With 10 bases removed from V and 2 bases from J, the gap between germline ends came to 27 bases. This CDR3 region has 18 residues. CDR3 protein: CATCVGDIAMLGNQPQHF. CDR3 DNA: TGTGCCACCTGTGTCGGGGATATCGCAATGCTGGGCAATCAGCCCCAGCATTTT.

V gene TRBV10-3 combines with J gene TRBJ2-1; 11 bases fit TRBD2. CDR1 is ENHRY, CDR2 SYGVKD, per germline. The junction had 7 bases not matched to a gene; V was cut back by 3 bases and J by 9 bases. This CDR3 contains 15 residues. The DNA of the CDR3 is TGTGCCATCAGTGACTCGACTAGCGGGATTAGTGAGCAGTTCTTC. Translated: CAISDSTSGISEQFF.

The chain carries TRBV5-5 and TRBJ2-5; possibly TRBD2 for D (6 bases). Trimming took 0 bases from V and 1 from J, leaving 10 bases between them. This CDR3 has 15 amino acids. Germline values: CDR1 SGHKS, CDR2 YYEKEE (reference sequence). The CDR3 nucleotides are TGTGCCAGCAGCTTGGCAGGTAGCGGCCAAGAGACCCAGTACTTC. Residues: CASSLAGSGQETQYF.

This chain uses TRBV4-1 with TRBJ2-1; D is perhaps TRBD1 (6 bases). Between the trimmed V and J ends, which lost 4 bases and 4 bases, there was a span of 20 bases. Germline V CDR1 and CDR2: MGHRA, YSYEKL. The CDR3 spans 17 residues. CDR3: CASSPRIGQGNYNEQFF. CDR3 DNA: TGCGCCAGCAGCCCAAGAATAGGCCAGGGGAATTACAATGAGCAGTTCTTC.